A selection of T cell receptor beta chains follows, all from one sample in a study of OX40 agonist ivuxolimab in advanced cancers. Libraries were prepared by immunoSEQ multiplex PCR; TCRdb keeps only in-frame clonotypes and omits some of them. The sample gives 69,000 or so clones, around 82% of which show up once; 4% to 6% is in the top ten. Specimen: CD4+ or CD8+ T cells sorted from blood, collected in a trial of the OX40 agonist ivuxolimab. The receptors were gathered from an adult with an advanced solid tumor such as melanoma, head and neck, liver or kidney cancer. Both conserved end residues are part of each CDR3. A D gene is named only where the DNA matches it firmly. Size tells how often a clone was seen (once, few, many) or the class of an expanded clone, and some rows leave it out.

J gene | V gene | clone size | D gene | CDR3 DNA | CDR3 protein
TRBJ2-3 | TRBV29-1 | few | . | TGCAGCGTTGATACGGGGGATACGCAGTATTTT | CSVDTGDTQYF
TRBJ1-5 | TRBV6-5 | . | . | TGTGCCAGCAGTTACGGAAGGAATCAGCCCCAGCATTTT | CASSYGRNQPQHF
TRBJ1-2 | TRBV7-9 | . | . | TGTGCCAGCAGCGTGGAGGGCCAATATGGCTACACCTTC | CASSVEGQYGYTF
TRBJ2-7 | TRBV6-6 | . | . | TGTGCCAGCAGTAGGGGGGCAGGGGCCTACGAGCAGTACTTC | CASSRGAGAYEQYF
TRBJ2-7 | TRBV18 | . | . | TGTGCCAGCTCTTCCCAGCGGGACACCTACGAGCAGTACTTC | CASSSQRDTYEQYF
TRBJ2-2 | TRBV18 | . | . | TGTGCCAGCTCACCATACGACACCGGGGAGCTGTTTTTT | CASSPYDTGELFF
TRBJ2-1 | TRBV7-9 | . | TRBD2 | TGTGCCAGCAGCTTAGCACTAGCGGGAACGTACAATGAGCAGTTCTTC | CASSLALAGTYNEQFF
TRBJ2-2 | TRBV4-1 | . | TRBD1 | TGCGCCAGCAGCCAAGTTCTACCAGGGGGAGCGAACACCGGGGAGCTGTTTTTT | CASSQVLPGGANTGELFF
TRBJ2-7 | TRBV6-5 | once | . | TGTGCCAGCAGTTACTCGGGGCAGGGAAGTTACGAGCAGTACTTC | CASSYSGQGSYEQYF
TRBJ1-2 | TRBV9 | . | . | TGTGCCAGCAGCGCGGACGGCGGCCTCTATGGCTACACCTTC | CASSADGGLYGYTF
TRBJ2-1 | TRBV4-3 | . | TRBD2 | TGCGCCAGCAGCCAAGGGTCGCGGGGGGGTAACAATGAGCAGTTCTTC | CASSQGSRGGNNEQFF
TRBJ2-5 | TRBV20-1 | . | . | TGCAGCGGCTGGGGTGGGGAGACCCAGTACTTC | CSGWGGETQYF
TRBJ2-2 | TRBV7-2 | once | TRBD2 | TGTGCCAGCAGCTTAACGGGGGGGCCGAACACCGGGGAGCTGTTTTTT | CASSLTGGPNTGELFF
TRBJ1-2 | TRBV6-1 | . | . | TGTGCCAGCAGTACCCGACAGGTCGGGGTAGGTGGCTACACCTTC | CASSTRQVGVGGYTF
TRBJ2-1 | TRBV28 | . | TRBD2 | TGTGCCAGCAGTTTGATGACTAGCGGGACATATGAGCAGTTCTTC | CASSLMTSGTYEQFF
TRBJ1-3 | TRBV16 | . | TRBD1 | TGTGCCAGCAGCCCAGGACAGGGGCTCTCTGGAAACACCATATATTTT | CASSPGQGLSGNTIYF
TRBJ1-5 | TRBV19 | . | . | TGTGCCAGTAGTATATCTCCAGGGGTCGTCAGCAATCAGCCCCAGCATTTT | CASSISPGVVSNQPQHF
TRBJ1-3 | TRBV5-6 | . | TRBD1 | TGTGCCAGCAACCTACAGGGGGTTAACACCATATATTTT | CASNLQGVNTIYF
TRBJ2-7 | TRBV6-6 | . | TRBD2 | TGTGCCAGCACCACCGGGACTAGCTTCTACGAGCAGTACTTC | CASTTGTSFYEQYF
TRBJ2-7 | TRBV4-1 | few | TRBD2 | TGCGCCAGCAGCCAAGCCGGTCTGGTAGCGGGAGTGGACGAGCAGTACTTC | CASSQAGLVAGVDEQYF
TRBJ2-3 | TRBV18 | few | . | TGTGCCAGCTCACCGGGATCATCTAGCACAGATACGCAGTATTTT | CASSPGSSSTDTQYF
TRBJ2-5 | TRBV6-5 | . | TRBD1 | TGTGCCAGCAGTTACAGTGGGACAGAGGGGACCCAGTACTTC | CASSYSGTEGTQYF
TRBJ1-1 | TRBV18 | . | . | TGTGCCAGCTCACCACGGAAGCGGGGAGACACTGAAGCTTTCTTT | CASSPRKRGDTEAFF
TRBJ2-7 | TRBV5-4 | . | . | TGTGCCAGCAGCTTGGGGGCGCAGGACGGGCAGTACTTC | CASSLGAQDGQYF
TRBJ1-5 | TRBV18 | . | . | TGTGCCAGCTCCCTTATGGGGATAAATCAGCCCCAGCATTTT | CASSLMGINQPQHF
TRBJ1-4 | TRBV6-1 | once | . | TGTGCCAGCAGTGAGGGTCTTAGGAATGAAAAACTGTTTTTT | CASSEGLRNEKLFF
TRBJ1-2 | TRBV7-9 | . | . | TGTGCCAGCGCAGGACAGCCCTATGGCTACACCTTC | CASAGQPYGYTF
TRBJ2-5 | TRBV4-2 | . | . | TGTGCCAGCAGCCAGCCCAGGGGTATGGGACTCCCAGAGACCCAGTACTTC | CASSQPRGMGLPETQYF
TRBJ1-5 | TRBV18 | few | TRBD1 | TGTGCCAGCCAGGGACAGCGCAATCAGCCCCAGCATTTT | CASQGQRNQPQHF
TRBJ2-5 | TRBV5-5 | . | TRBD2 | TGTGCCAGCAGCTTTAGCGGGGTTGAAGAGACCCAGTACTTC | CASSFSGVEETQYF
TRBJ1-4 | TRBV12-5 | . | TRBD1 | TGTGCTAGTGTCCTCGCCGGGACAGGGCCCTCCTGGAATAATGAAAAACTGTTTTTT | CASVLAGTGPSWNNEKLFF
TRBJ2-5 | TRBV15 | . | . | TGTGCCACCAGCAGAGTAGGGCGGGGAGAGACCCAGTACTTC | CATSRVGRGETQYF
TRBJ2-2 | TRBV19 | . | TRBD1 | TGTGCCAGTATGGGCCGGGACAGGGGGATCGGGGAGCTGTTTTTT | CASMGRDRGIGELFF
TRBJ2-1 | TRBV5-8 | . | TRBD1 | TGTGCCAGCAACAAACAGGGGATGTCCTACAATGAGCAGTTCTTC | CASNKQGMSYNEQFF
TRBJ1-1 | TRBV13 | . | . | TGTGCCAGCAGCTTCGGGGGGCCTGGCACTGAAGCTTTCTTT | CASSFGGPGTEAFF
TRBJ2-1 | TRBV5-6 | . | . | TGTGCCAGCAGCTTGGTAGGTCTAGTACAGTTCTTC | CASSLVGLVQFF
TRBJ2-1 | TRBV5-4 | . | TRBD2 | TGTGCCAGCAGCTTGTCCAGGACTAGCGGGACTTCTGAGCAGTTCTTC | CASSLSRTSGTSEQFF